The next 10 T cell receptor beta chains were all read from a single sample in a study of blood T cell repertoires in COVID-19. Generated by immunoSEQ multiplex PCR, the TCRdb table keeps only in-frame clones and is missing some. This table holds around 290,000 clones, around 89% found once. Material: peripheral blood. The receptors derive from a man aged 40-50 years with acute or convalescent COVID-19.

The chain is built from TRBV18 and TRBJ1-6; the match to TRBD1 covers 9 bases. CDR1 is KGHSH and CDR2 is LQKENI in the germline V gene. Unmatched junction bases numbered 5, after V lost 3 bases and J lost 8 bases. This CDR3 region has 15 residues. In DNA, the CDR3 is TGTGCCAGCTCACCCGAGACAGGGGGGGATTCACCCCTCCACTTT. Amino acid sequence: CASSPETGGDSPLHF.

V gene TRBV4-1 combines with J gene TRBJ2-7; no clear D. Germline CDR1 MGHRA, CDR2 YSYEKL. The CDR3 loop spans 14 amino acids. Trimming took 1 base from V and 0 from J, leaving 7 bases between them. CDR3 sequence (DNA): TGCGCCAGCAGCCAAGTTACCAGCTCCTACGAGCAGTACTTC. Translated: CASSQVTSSYEQYF.

V is TRBV19 and J is TRBJ1-2; 9 bases match TRBD1. Germline CDR1 reads LNHDA; CDR2 reads SQIVND (reference sequence). The V gene end was trimmed by 5 bases and the J gene end by 6 bases; junction bases not matched to a gene: 16. The CDR3 spans 17 residues. For the CDR3, the DNA is TGTGCCAGTAGTCCCGGGACAGGGCTGGTAAAGGTTAATGGCTACACCTTC. Amino acid sequence: CASSPGTGLVKVNGYTF.

This rearrangement joins TRBV4-2 to TRBJ1-6; 7 nucleotides match TRBD1. J gave up 0 bases and V 1 base, and 6 bases lay outside the gene matches. The CDR3 is made up of 18 amino acids. Per germline, CDR1 LGHNA and CDR2 YNFKEQ. In nucleotides, the CDR3 is TGTGCCAGCAGCCAAGTTCTCAGGGGGAGCTCCTATAATTCACCCCTCCACTTT. Its translation: CASSQVLRGSSYNSPLHF.

This chain connects TRBV29-1 to TRBJ2-7, with TRBD2 matching over 7 bases. Per germline, CDR1 SQVTM and CDR2 ANQGSEA. The V and J ends lost 1 base and 3 bases, in that order; junction bases with no gene match: 3. This CDR3 is built from 13 residues. The DNA of the CDR3 is TGCAGCGTTGAAGGGGGCGGGGGCTACGAGCAGTACTTC. It codes for CSVEGGGGYEQYF.

The chain combines TRBV12-3 or TRBV12-4 with TRBJ2-3; tentative D call: TRBD1 (5 bases). V shed 6 bases and J shed 5 bases, with 9 bases lying between them. CDR3 size: 12 residues. Here the CDR3 reads CASRQEGDTQYF. As DNA, the CDR3 is TGTGCCAGCAGACAGGAAGGAGATACGCAGTATTTT.

The chain has TRBV11-2 and TRBJ1-5, with a weak D call TRBD1 (5 bases). CDR1 SGHAT and CDR2 FQNNGV come from the germline V gene. Trimming pared 5 bases from V and 5 bases from J, leaving 13 bases between. This CDR3 is built from 14 residues. CDR3 loop: CASSHSRGDQPQHF. In nucleotides, the CDR3 is TGTGCCAGCAGCCATTCCCGGGGGGATCAGCCCCAGCATTTT.

The genes are TRBV5-1 and TRBJ2-1; 12 nucleotides agree with TRBD1. CDR1 is SGHRS and CDR2 is YFSETQ in the germline V gene. This CDR3 has 14 residues. V shed 8 bases and J 7 bases; nucleotides not matched to a gene: 7. CDR3 sequence reads: CASHGTGGGNEQFF. DNA of the CDR3: TGCGCCAGTCATGGGACAGGGGGCGGGAATGAGCAGTTCTTC. Full variable domain (missing parts from reference TRBV5-1 and TRBJ2-1): KAGVTQTPRYLIKTRGQQVTLSCSPISGHRSVSWYQQTPGQGLQFLFEYFSETQRNKGNFPGRFSGRQFSNSRSEMNVSTLELGDSALYLCASHGTGGGNEQFFGPGTRLTVL.

J is TRBJ1-6 and V is TRBV6-1; perhaps TRBD1 as D (5 bases). Per the germline V gene, CDR1 is MNHNS and CDR2 is SASEGT. V gave up 1 base and J gave up 14 bases, with 12 bases separating them. The CDR3 contains 13 residues. The CDR3 sequence is CASSEGGTFTLHF. The CDR3 DNA sequence: TGTGCCAGCAGTGAAGGGGGGACTTTCACCCTCCACTTT.

This clone appeared once. J is TRBJ1-1 and V is TRBV18, with TRBD1 matching over 10 bases. The CDR3 is 17 amino acids. From germline, CDR1 is KGHSH and CDR2 LQKENI. V dropped 6 bases and J dropped 0; count of bases not matched to a gene: 10. This chain's CDR3 is CASSPFPGQGLNTEAFF. For the CDR3, the DNA is TGTGCCAGCTCCCCTTTCCCGGGACAGGGGCTGAACACTGAAGCTTTCTTT.